One and the same sample provided the 27 T cell receptor beta chains below, sequenced in a study of T cell responses to AZD1222 COVID-19 vaccine. Clones were sequenced by immunoSEQ multiplex PCR, and TCRdb holds only the in-frame ones, with some missing. Found here are roughly 150,000 clones, around 90% of them singletons; the top ten hold 1.6%. The specimen was peripheral blood, collected 28 days after the second AZD1222 dose. The receptors stem from an adult who received the AZD1222 COVID-19 vaccine.

V gene TRBV12-3 or TRBV12-4 combines with J gene TRBJ1-6; unclear D gene. The CDR3 sequence is 13 residues long. V shed 6 bases and J shed 6 bases, with 9 bases lying between them. The DNA for the CDR3 is TGTGCCAGCAGCACAGAAGTTAATTCACCCCTCCACTTT. Amino acid sequence: CASSTEVNSPLHF.

The chain links TRBV7-9 to TRBJ1-6; D not resolved. The length of the CDR3 is 12 residues. Germline lookup yields CDR1 SEHNR and CDR2 FQNEAQ (reference sequence). The V and J ends lost 2 bases and 7 bases respectively, with 3 bases between them. Written as DNA, the CDR3 is TGTGCCAGCAGCTTAATCAATTCACCCCTCCACTTT. It is translated as CASSLINSPLHF.

The chain combines TRBV6-2 or TRBV6-3 with TRBJ2-7; 7 bases line up with TRBD1. Germline V gene sequence: CDR1 MNHEY, CDR2 SVGEGT. V gave up 6 bases and J gave up 3 bases; unmatched junction bases: 8. The CDR3 extends over 14 amino acids. CDR3 loop: CASRPPGGSYEQYV. The CDR3 coding sequence is TGTGCCAGCAGACCTCCAGGGGGTAGCTACGAGCAGTACGTC.

CDR3 bases: TGTGCCAGCAGCCAAGGACGGGTCCGCGAGCAGTACGTC. Encoded protein: CASSQGRVREQYV. This rearrangement joins TRBV7-8 to TRBJ2-7; D remains unclear. Germline V CDR1 and CDR2: SGHVS, FQNEAQ. V dropped 5 bases and J dropped 6 bases, with 14 bases sitting between them. This CDR3 is built from 13 residues.

The rearrangement links TRBV7-2 to TRBJ2-1, with D possibly being TRBD2 (5 bases). The germline CDR1 and CDR2 sequences are SGHTA and FQGNSA. This CDR3 contains 16 residues. The V end lost 5 bases, the J end lost 6 bases, and 20 bases lay between the germline ends. CDR3 bases: TGTGCCAGCAGCCCCGGGGTAGCGAGATGGGGCAATGAGCAGTTCTTC. It yields the protein CASSPGVARWGNEQFF.

This chain connects TRBV6-5 to TRBJ2-2; D might be TRBD1 (5 bases). The CDR3 length is 11 residues. The V gene's germline CDR1 is MNHEY and CDR2 SVGAGI. Trimming took off 8 bases at V and 8 bases at J, with 9 bases between the two ends. CDR3 loop: CASEGVGELFF. The CDR3, as DNA: TGTGCCAGCGAAGGGGTGGGGGAGCTGTTTTTT.

This sequence joins TRBV24-1 and TRBJ2-5, with a tentative D call TRBD1 (6 bases). The V gene lost 3 bases and the J gene lost 6 bases, with 22 bases spanning the gap. This CDR3 region has 17 residues. Looked up from germline, CDR1 is KGHDR and CDR2 is SFDVKD. The CDR3 sequence is CATSDGKGGNSRKTQYF. The CDR3 DNA sequence: TGTGCCACCAGTGATGGAAAAGGGGGTAATTCCAGGAAGACCCAGTACTTC.

This chain joins TRBV5-4 and TRBJ2-1, with unresolved D. In germline, CDR1 is SGHNT, CDR2 YYREEE (reference sequence). The CDR3 consists of 15 residues. Trimming stripped 0 bases from V and 5 bases from J, with 12 bases between. The CDR3 DNA reads as TGTGCCAGCAGCTTGGCCGGAGCTGCCCACAATGAGCAGTTCTTC. Translating it yields CASSLAGAAHNEQFF.

The chain combines TRBV29-1 with TRBJ2-1; 8 bases agree with TRBD1. The trim removed 8 bases at V and 0 bases at J, leaving 9 bases unmatched. This CDR3 has 15 residues. Germline V gene lookup returns CDR1 SQVTM and CDR2 ANQGSEA. The CDR3 DNA sequence: TGCAGCCTTACAGGGGGAAGAAGCTCCTACAATGAGCAGTTCTTC. Protein product: CSLTGGRSSYNEQFF.

J is TRBJ2-2 and V is TRBV4-2, with 13 nucleotides matching TRBD2. The ends lost 3 bases at V and 7 bases at J; junction bases unmatched: 5. CDR3 length: 16 residues. The germline V gene has CDR1 LGHNA and CDR2 YNFKEQ. Written as DNA, the CDR3 is TGTGCCAGCAGCCAGGCCGGGACTAGCGGGATCGGGGAGCTGTTTTTT. Translation: CASSQAGTSGIGELFF.

The rearrangement uses TRBV19 and TRBJ2-1, with 11 nucleotides matching TRBD2. Trimming at V came to 8 bases and at J to 7 bases, leaving 7 bases not matched to a gene. The CDR3 covers 14 residues. Germline CDR1 is LNHDA and CDR2 is SQIVND (reference sequence). Here the CDR3 DNA reads TGTGCCAGTGGTTTAGCGGGAGGGCCAAATGAGCAGTTCTTC. It codes for CASGLAGGPNEQFF. Filled out from reference TRBV19 and TRBJ2-1, the complete variable domain reads DGGITQSPKYLFRKEGQNVTLSCEQNLNHDAMYWYRQDPGQGLRLIYYSQIVNDFQKGDIAEGYSVSREKKESFPLTVTSAQKNPTAFYLCASGLAGGPNEQFFGPGTRLTVL.

V usage is TRBV6-6 and J usage is TRBJ1-4; TRBD1 is a possible D gene (6 bases). CDR3 length equals 15 residues. CDR1 MNHNY and CDR2 SVGAGI come from the germline V gene (reference sequence). V lost 0 bases to trimming and J lost 8 bases, with 13 bases between them. Written as DNA, the CDR3 is TGTGCCAGCAGTTACTCGACCAGGGGTATGGAAAAACTGTTTTTT. Protein sequence: CASSYSTRGMEKLFF.

The V gene is TRBV11-2, the J gene TRBJ1-1, with 7 bases matching TRBD1. The CDR3 contains 13 residues. The germline gives CDR1 SGHAT, CDR2 FQNNGV. V trimming: 5 bases; J trimming: 4 bases; junction bases outside the gene matches: 4. Here the CDR3 DNA reads TGTGCCAGCAGCCAGGGGGTTGGCACTGAAGCTTTCTTT. Its protein is CASSQGVGTEAFF.

The genes are TRBV19 and TRBJ1-2; unclear D gene. The CDR3 has 14 amino acids. The germline CDR1 and CDR2 sequences are LNHDA and SQIVND (reference sequence). V was pared by 5 bases and J by 9 bases, with 19 bases between. The CDR3 bases are TGTGCCAGTAGTGACCTGACCTCAACCAGAAGCTACACCTTC. Protein product: CASSDLTSTRSYTF.

J is TRBJ2-1 and V is TRBV5-1, with D possibly being TRBD2 (6 bases). The ends were cut back, 4 bases at V and 6 bases at J, with 14 bases in the middle. The germline CDR1 and CDR2 sequences are SGHRS and YFSETQ. This CDR3 spans 14 amino acids. CDR3 loop: CASSMGLAGNEQFF. Here the CDR3 DNA reads TGCGCCAGCAGCATGGGACTGGCCGGCAATGAGCAGTTCTTC.

V usage is TRBV5-1 and J usage is TRBJ1-1; D remains ambiguous. The CDR3 has 14 residues. The germline CDR1 and CDR2 sequences are SGHRS and YFSETQ. Trimming took off 3 bases at V and 5 bases at J, with 14 bases between the two ends. The CDR3 DNA reads as TGCGCCAGCAGCTCGGGAGTTTGGGGAACTGAAGCTTTCTTT. This codes for CASSSGVWGTEAFF. Full variable domain (missing parts from reference TRBV5-1 and TRBJ1-1): KAGVTQTPRYLIKTRGQQVTLSCSPISGHRSVSWYQQTPGQGLQFLFEYFSETQRNKGNFPGRFSGRQFSNSRSEMNVSTLELGDSALYLCASSSGVWGTEAFFGQGTRLTVV.

The table lists this clone with a count of one. This chain uses TRBV6-6 with TRBJ2-7; D is possibly TRBD1 or TRBD2 (6 bases each). Between the trimmed V and J ends, which lost 9 bases and 0 bases, there was a span of 15 bases. Germline loops: CDR1 MNHNY, CDR2 SVGAGI (reference sequence). CDR3 length equals 14 residues. The CDR3: CASRGAGSSYEQYF. The DNA for the CDR3 is TGTGCCAGTAGGGGGGCGGGGAGCTCCTACGAGCAGTACTTC.

The CDR3 loop reads CASSEAVGGDTQYF. CDR3 DNA: TGTGCCAGCAGTGAAGCGGTAGGGGGGGATACGCAGTATTTT. The chain uses TRBV6-1 and TRBJ2-3; D might be TRBD1 or TRBD2, each matching 6 bases. The germline V and J ends were trimmed by 0 bases and 6 bases, with 10 bases remaining between them. Germline V lookup: CDR1 MNHNS, CDR2 SASEGT. CDR3 length: 14 amino acids.

This sequence joins TRBV5-1 and TRBJ1-1; D gene uncertain. Trimming left V 5 bases short and J 0 bases short, with 17 bases between. There are 16 residues in the CDR3. Germline assignment: CDR1 SGHRS and CDR2 YFSETQ. CDR3 nucleotide sequence: TGCGCCAGCAGGCAGGACTCTACGGTCATGAACACTGAAGCTTTCTTT. Translation gives CASRQDSTVMNTEAFF.

This clone was seen more than once but under ten times. The chain has TRBV6-2 or TRBV6-3 and TRBJ2-3; D not certain. Trimming left V 2 bases short and J 5 bases short, with 5 bases between. Germline-derived CDR1 and CDR2 are MNHEY and SVGEGT. CDR3 size: 12 residues. CDR3 DNA sequence: TGTGCCAGCAGTTACGGGATAGATACGCAGTATTTT. Amino acid sequence: CASSYGIDTQYF.

The V gene is TRBV6-1, the J gene TRBJ1-2; no clear D. Trimming shortened V by 3 bases and J by 3 bases, and 5 bases separated the two germline ends. CDR1 and CDR2 (germline): MNHNS, SASEGT. The CDR3 is 12 residues long. The CDR3 is CASSDLYYGYTF. In DNA, the CDR3 is TGTGCCAGCAGTGATCTCTACTATGGCTACACCTTC.

V is TRBV4-2 and J is TRBJ1-1, with no clear D. This CDR3 is built from 14 residues. The V gene lost 5 bases and the J gene lost 7 bases, with 17 bases spanning the gap. CDR1 and CDR2 (germline): LGHNA, YNFKEQ. The chain's CDR3 is CASSLDLGNGEAFF. CDR3 nucleotide sequence: TGTGCCAGCAGCTTGGACCTGGGGAACGGTGAAGCTTTCTTT.

The rearrangement joins TRBV7-9 to TRBJ1-3; TRBD1 agrees at 8 bases. The junction had 15 bases not matched to a gene; V was cut back by 5 bases and J by 0 bases. CDR1 is SEHNR, CDR2 FQNEAQ, per germline (reference sequence). CDR3 size: 19 residues. This CDR3 is CASSRTVRGQGHSGNTIYF. For the CDR3, the DNA is TGTGCCAGCAGCCGAACGGTTCGCGGACAGGGCCACTCTGGAAACACCATATATTTT. Full variable domain (rest looked up from reference TRBV7-9 and TRBJ1-3): DTGVSQNPRHKITKRGQNVTFRCDPISEHNRLYWYRQTLGQGPEFLTYFQNEAQLEKSRLLSDRFSAERPKGSFSTLEIQRTEQGDSAMYLCASSRTVRGQGHSGNTIYFGEGSWLTVV.

J is TRBJ1-4 and V is TRBV2; 7 bases match TRBD1. The germline V gene encodes CDR1 SNHLY and CDR2 FYNNEI. V was clipped by 6 bases and J by 0 bases; unmatched bases: 4. This CDR3 has 15 amino acids. In nucleotides, the CDR3 is TGTGCCAGCAGAGGACAGGTTGCAACTAATGAAAAACTGTTTTTT. Protein product: CASRGQVATNEKLFF.

V is TRBV5-1 and J is TRBJ2-3; D remains ambiguous. The germline gives CDR1 SGHRS, CDR2 YFSETQ. The V and J ends lost 0 bases and 1 base respectively, with 9 bases between them. The CDR3 covers 15 residues. CDR3 residues: CASSLGFSGTDTQYF. CDR3 bases: TGCGCCAGCAGCTTGGGCTTCTCGGGCACAGATACGCAGTATTTT.

The V and J genes are TRBV6-5 and TRBJ1-4; D unclear. This CDR3 comprises 14 residues. Germline loops: CDR1 MNHEY, CDR2 SVGAGI. Trimming removed 6 bases from V and 6 bases from J, with 14 bases in between. The CDR3 nucleotides read TGTGCCAGCAGCCGAAGCGGGTATGATGAAAAACTGTTTTTT. This sequence encodes CASSRSGYDEKLFF.

This clone has a count of ten or more. The rearrangement joins TRBV27 to TRBJ2-1; either TRBD1 or TRBD2 may fit D (6 bases each). This CDR3 contains 12 residues. Germline V gene data show CDR1 as MNHEY and CDR2 as SMNVEV (reference sequence). The V end lost 2 bases, the J end lost 8 bases, and 7 bases lay between the germline ends. CDR3 amino acids: CASSLRGDEQFF. CDR3 bases: TGTGCCAGCAGTTTAAGGGGGGATGAGCAGTTCTTC.